Listed below are T cell receptor beta chains from one sample, sequenced in a study of vaccination effects on CD4 cells after COVID-19. Assay used: immunoSEQ multiplex PCR; TCRdb lists only in-frame clones, some missing. This sample has more than 60,000 clones, with around 74% found just once. Their specific antigens are unknown. The source material was CD4+ T cells from PBMCs cultured with HCoV-229E spike peptides, sampled after COVID-19 vaccination. The receptor set was obtained from a human donor who received a COVID-19 vaccine. Each CDR3 is given with its conserved first and last residue. The D gene is left open where the match is weak. Expanded clones are given a class, and other clones once, few, many or no size at all.

v_call: TRBV6-1; d_call: TRBD1; clone_size: -; j_call: TRBJ1-5; cdr3_aa: CASSGGQGGSNQPQHF; cdr3_nt: TGTGCCAGCAGTGGTGGACAGGGGGGAAGCAATCAGCCCCAGCATTTT
v_call: TRBV12-3/TRBV12-4; d_call: -; clone_size: -; j_call: TRBJ1-2; cdr3_aa: CASSFQVYGYTF; cdr3_nt: TGTGCCAGCAGTTTCCAGGTCTATGGCTACACCTTC
v_call: TRBV2; d_call: TRBD1; clone_size: -; j_call: TRBJ1-3; cdr3_aa: CASTDRDAGNTIYF; cdr3_nt: TGTGCCAGTACGGACAGGGATGCTGGAAACACCATATATTTT
v_call: TRBV12-5; d_call: -; clone_size: -; j_call: TRBJ2-6; cdr3_aa: CASGLTGANVLTF; cdr3_nt: TGTGCTAGTGGTTTAACTGGGGCCAACGTCCTGACTTTC
v_call: TRBV6-5; d_call: TRBD1; clone_size: -; j_call: TRBJ1-2; cdr3_aa: CASRKDRDGGYGYTF; cdr3_nt: TGTGCCAGCAGAAAGGACAGGGATGGGGGCTATGGCTACACCTTC
v_call: TRBV30; d_call: -; clone_size: -; j_call: TRBJ1-2; cdr3_aa: CAWSAPPGGYTF; cdr3_nt: TGTGCCTGGAGTGCACCTCCGGGTGGCTACACCTTC
v_call: TRBV10-3; d_call: -; clone_size: -; j_call: TRBJ2-5; cdr3_aa: CAISPSKESQYF; cdr3_nt: TGTGCCATCAGTCCTTCCAAAGAGTCCCAGTACTTC
v_call: TRBV6-5; d_call: -; clone_size: -; j_call: TRBJ1-3; cdr3_aa: CASSYVGTGNTIYF; cdr3_nt: TGTGCCAGCAGTTATGTGGGGACTGGAAACACCATATATTTT
v_call: TRBV18; d_call: TRBD1; clone_size: few; j_call: TRBJ2-1; cdr3_aa: CASSPGQGAYNEQFF; cdr3_nt: TGTGCCAGCTCACCGGGACAGGGAGCCTACAATGAGCAGTTCTTC
v_call: TRBV18; d_call: -; clone_size: -; j_call: TRBJ2-5; cdr3_aa: CASSLGGDQETQYF; cdr3_nt: TGTGCCAGCTCACTCGGCGGGGACCAAGAGACCCAGTACTTC
v_call: TRBV14; d_call: -; clone_size: -; j_call: TRBJ1-3; cdr3_aa: CASSQDWAGSGNTIYF; cdr3_nt: TGTGCCAGCAGCCAAGATTGGGCGGGCTCTGGAAACACCATATATTTT
v_call: TRBV5-1; d_call: -; clone_size: once; j_call: TRBJ1-1; cdr3_aa: CASSWGGAQMNTEAFF; cdr3_nt: TGCGCCAGCAGCTGGGGAGGGGCTCAGATGAACACTGAAGCTTTCTTT
v_call: TRBV15; d_call: -; clone_size: -; j_call: TRBJ1-4; cdr3_aa: CATSKPGDREKLFF; cdr3_nt: TGTGCCACCAGCAAACCAGGGGACCGTGAAAAACTGTTTTTT
v_call: TRBV7-8; d_call: -; clone_size: -; j_call: TRBJ1-1; cdr3_aa: CASSSVGSTEAFF; cdr3_nt: TGTGCCAGCAGCTCTGTGGGTAGCACTGAAGCTTTCTTT
v_call: TRBV19; d_call: -; clone_size: -; j_call: TRBJ1-3; cdr3_aa: CATKDSPNSGNTIYF; cdr3_nt: TGTGCCACAAAAGACAGTCCTAACTCTGGAAACACCATATATTTT
v_call: TRBV4-1; d_call: TRBD1; clone_size: few; j_call: TRBJ2-3; cdr3_aa: CASSRWGGQGFTDTQYF; cdr3_nt: TGCGCCAGCAGCCGCTGGGGGGGACAGGGATTCACAGATACGCAGTATTTT
v_call: TRBV7-2; d_call: -; clone_size: -; j_call: TRBJ2-3; cdr3_aa: CASSRRLGVTDTQYF; cdr3_nt: TGTGCCAGCAGCCGCCGACTTGGGGTGACAGATACGCAGTATTTT
v_call: TRBV10-2; d_call: -; clone_size: few; j_call: TRBJ2-1; cdr3_aa: CASSLRTAFYNEQFF; cdr3_nt: TGCGCCAGCAGCCTTCGGACGGCGTTCTACAATGAGCAGTTCTTC
v_call: TRBV6-5; d_call: -; clone_size: -; j_call: TRBJ2-5; cdr3_aa: CASRVMAHQETQYF; cdr3_nt: TGTGCCAGCAGAGTAATGGCACACCAAGAGACCCAGTACTTC
v_call: TRBV7-8; d_call: -; clone_size: once; j_call: TRBJ2-2; cdr3_aa: CASSLDEGLDTGELFF; cdr3_nt: TGTGCCAGCAGCTTAGATGAGGGTCTGGACACCGGGGAGCTGTTTTTT
v_call: TRBV4-1; d_call: -; clone_size: once; j_call: TRBJ1-1; cdr3_aa: CASSQDRAGPARTEAFF; cdr3_nt: TGCGCCAGCAGCCAAGATCGGGCAGGGCCCGCGAGGACTGAAGCTTTCTTT
v_call: TRBV5-1; d_call: -; clone_size: -; j_call: TRBJ1-2; cdr3_aa: CASSLVPTTDPYGYTF; cdr3_nt: TGCGCCAGCAGCTTAGTTCCTACGACAGACCCCTATGGCTACACCTTC
v_call: TRBV5-6; d_call: TRBD1; clone_size: -; j_call: TRBJ2-2; cdr3_aa: CASSFSDREAGELFF; cdr3_nt: TGTGCCAGCAGCTTTTCGGACAGGGAGGCCGGGGAGCTGTTTTTT